This TCR beta chain came from a study of cytomegalovirus exposure and HLA in healthy donors. Study-level points and caveats: Per published accounts, TCR beta sequences correctly predicted the HLA-A and HLA-B alleles of most subjects. Most TCR beta V segments were productive about 90% or about 30% of the time in an earlier analysis.

The CDR3 consists of 15 residues. Unmatched junction bases numbered 8, after V lost 5 bases and J lost 4 bases. Germline assignment: CDR1 MNHEY and CDR2 SVGAGI. In the PCR, 60 Vbeta and 13 Jbeta primers were used. Sequencing used immunoSEQ multiplex PCR; TCRdb keeps in-frame clones, though not all of them. The sample carries about 160,000 clones, around 79% recorded once. Points on this clone: The antigen remains unidentified.

The sequence derives from a man aged 50 to 60 in good health and CMV-seropositive. The chain uses TRBV6-5 and TRBJ2-4; 7 bases fit TRBD1. The sample was PBMCs. The CDR3 loop is CASSRGQSRKNIQYF. CDR3 nucleotides: TGTGCCAGCAGTCGGGGACAGTCCCGGAAAAACATTCAGTACTTC.